Listed below are T cell receptor beta chains from one sample, sequenced in a study of CD8 T cells in ankylosing spondylitis. MiXCR, applied by TCRdb to the 5' RACE reads, yields one record per CDR3 protein. The profile covers almost 250,000 distinct CDR3 sequences, with roughly 32% appearing a single time and roughly 4.2% taken by the ten largest. The sequenced sample was blood, either unsorted or a sorted T cell fraction (not recorded which). All receptors derive from a male donor with ankylosing spondylitis or in good health (not recorded which). Both conserved end residues are part of each CDR3. The order of the fields is clone size, V gene, D gene, J gene, CDR3 protein, CDR3 DNA. The D gene is left open where the match is weak. Size is omitted from some rows. Given values are once, few, many or a class for expanded clones.

.,TRBV18,.,TRBJ2-5,CASSPPNPGNQETQYF,TGTGCCAGCTCACCACCGAATCCAGGCAACCAAGAGACCCAGTACTTC
.,TRBV5-1,.,TRBJ1-1,CASSNDQNTEAFF,TGCGCCAGCAGCAATGACCAGAACACTGAAGCTTTCTTT
few,TRBV12-3/TRBV12-4,TRBD1,TRBJ1-1,CASSLLTGESGEAFF,TGTGCCAGCAGTCTCCTGACAGGGGAGTCTGGTGAAGCTTTCTTT
few,TRBV20-1,.,TRBJ2-7,CSARDSRYEQYF,TGCAGTGCTAGGGACAGCCGCTACGAGCAGTACTTC
.,TRBV20-1,TRBD2,TRBJ2-1,CSASSFSGGPDNEQFF,TGCAGTGCTAGTTCCTTTAGCGGGGGACCAGACAATGAGCAGTTCTTC
.,TRBV5-6,.,TRBJ1-5,CASSLIGDVNQPQHF,TGTGCCAGCAGCTTGATTGGGGACGTCAATCAGCCCCAGCATTTT
.,TRBV24-1,.,TRBJ1-1,CATSDGDTMNTEAFF,TGTGCCACCAGTGATGGGGACACGATGAACACTGAAGCTTTCTTT
.,TRBV29-1,TRBD1,TRBJ2-1,CSVEYDRGAVGQFF,TGCAGCGTTGAGTACGACAGGGGGGCCGTAGGGCAGTTCTTC
few,TRBV20-1,TRBD1,TRBJ2-1,CSARDAGTGGNEQFF,TGCAGTGCTAGAGACGCCGGGACAGGGGGAAATGAGCAGTTCTTC
.,TRBV5-5,.,TRBJ1-5,CASSLAVAGDQPQHF,TGTGCCAGCAGCTTGGCCGTGGCAGGGGATCAGCCCCAGCATTTT
few,TRBV7-2,TRBD2,TRBJ2-1,CASSSGTRPLEEQFF,TGTGCCAGCAGCTCCGGGACTAGGCCTCTCGAGGAGCAGTTCTTC